In this sample, the clone carrying this T cell receptor beta chain turned up a few times. Its antigen remains unknown. Genomic DNA served as template for TCR beta VDJ and CDR3 profiling. One entry per CDR3 protein results from TCRdb running MiXCR on the reads. The table lists 190,000 or so distinct CDR3 sequences, roughly 55% of them singletons. This sample stems from a study of CD8+CD57+ T cells in acquired aplastic anemia. General study points: Patients and controls turned out to have 25 to 35 CD8+ CDR3 sequences in common.

The CDR3 spans 15 residues. Germline CDR1 is SGHTA and CDR2 is FQGTGA. The V gene end was trimmed by 3 bases and the J gene end by 7 bases; junction bases not matched to a gene: 9. Sequencing was performed on sorted CD4+, CD8+, or CD8+CD57+ T cells (not recorded which) from PBMCs. This sequence joins TRBV7-3 and TRBJ2-1; 7 nucleotides match TRBD1. This sequence originates from a human donor in good health. The CDR3 here is CASSFRQGSANEQFF. CDR3 bases: TGTGCCAGCAGCTTCCGACAGGGATCGGCGAATGAGCAGTTCTTC. Filled out from reference TRBV7-3 and TRBJ2-1, the complete variable domain reads GAGVSQTPSNKVTEKGKYVELRCDPISGHTALYWYRQSLGQGPEFLIYFQGTGAADDSGLPNDRFFAVRPEGSVSTLKIQRTERGDSAVYLCASSFRQGSANEQFFGPGTRLTVL.